The present T cell receptor (beta chain) was sequenced within a study of beta chain features in type 1 diabetes (dated by TCRdb to 2016 to 2018). A note on the overall study: Patients and healthy donors did not differ in mean age, gender distribution, total cell number or subset yield. Whereas all 30 or so donors provided naive and central memory subsets, regulatory and stem cell-like memory subsets were isolated from just 8 patients and roughly 8 healthy donors. A total of 100 million to 110 million sorted cells were examined across all samples, and a strong correlation was observed between cell number per subset and RNA yield. In the study, recently diagnosed type 1 diabetes patients and matched healthy donors were compared on the TCRB repertoires of their sorted circulating CD4+ T cell subsets. Study-wide findings and limitations: Naive, central memory and regulatory TCRB repertoires appeared more similar among patients than among healthy donors. At VDJ recombination sites, patients with type 1 diabetes made fewer insertions and deleted more nucleotides, a pattern implying thymic rearrangement abnormalities. Shorter templates might be favored by PCR, yet because patient and control samples were amplified and corrected together, any such skew would affect both groups equally. Type 1 diabetes patients showed a moderate but significant shortening of TCRB CDR3 length in all four CD4+ subsets. HLA sub-analyses involved small numbers of individuals, so any influence of HLA type on TCRB rearrangement remained unresolved. Because cDNA rather than genomic DNA was sequenced, highly expressing activated cells could have been over-represented, although no difference in activation and CD3 levels was found between groups.

The CDR3 goes from the cysteine to the phenylalanine over 16 residues. The read is trimmed to its CDR3 DNA, 48 bases read in frame from base 1. Sequences MDHEN (CDR1) and SYDVKM (CDR2) are obtained from the germline V gene. V loses 4 bases at its end and J loses 4 bases; junction bases beyond the gene matches: 13. Each donor gave one peripheral blood draw, approximately 100 mL on average, collected into heparinised tubes. Naive, central memory, regulatory and stem cell-like memory CD4+ T cells were sorted on a BD FACSAria II using a panel including CD45RO, CCR7, CD25, CD127, CD95 and CD27. A purity above 95% was achieved for all sorted populations. Right away, PBMCs were isolated by Lymphoprep density gradient centrifugation and were stained directly, with no culture step. To minimize batch effects, samples were stained and sorted in pairs, one healthy donor with one patient per experiment. The entire isolated RNA was reverse transcribed using the High Capacity cDNA Reverse Transcription Kit, and thus expressed TCRB transcripts were sequenced. Deep immunoSEQ sequencing was applied to naive, central memory and regulatory T cell samples, giving an average of roughly 3.6 million total reads per sample. After sorted cells were lysed in RLT buffer, RNA was extracted with DNase-treated RNeasy Micro or Mini kits, with the choice depending on cell number. To prevent cross-contamination, every cell subset was processed on its own, while patient and healthy donor samples were processed together. The immunoSEQ multiplex PCR was used to amplify TCRB sequences from cDNA, generating 87-bp fragments that spanned the CDR3 region. The amplicons were sequenced using the Illumina HiSeq platform. In the source study's methods: Synthetic template baselines were used to correct PCR bias computationally, reads within Hamming distance 2 were collapsed, and singletons that could not be merged were discarded. Reads were aligned to IMGT to assign V, D and J genes, CDR3 length, and insertions or deletions at six rearrangement sites. Within each subset, clonotype counts were normalized to the number of sorted cells before true diversity and Gini coefficients were calculated with the tcR R package. The overlap coefficient, calculated on TCRB nucleotide sequences, was used to quantify repertoire sharing. Not all clones reach the TCRdb copy of this immuneACCESS table, which keeps in-frame sequences only. Checked studies attribute under half of the gap to unresolved V genes and leave the rest unexplained. D and trimming were read from the DNA, whereas the V and J calls and clone size are those reported in that table. The sample includes approximately 150,000 clones, with 9% observed a single time. Roughly 0.75% of the sample belongs to the ten largest clones.

With regard to this clone: The antigen this receptor binds is unknown. Base quality data are lacking; no much larger clone is found one base away.

The V gene is TRBV28 and the J gene is TRBJ2-7; TRBD1 agrees with 7 junctional bases. Sequencing used central memory CD4+ T cells from blood. The TCR sequence derives from a man younger than 45 with type 1 diabetes. The CDR3 region reads CASSSFGTVHSYEQYF. The bases read TGTGCCAGCAGTTCTTTTGGGACAGTCCATTCTTACGAGCAGTACTTC.